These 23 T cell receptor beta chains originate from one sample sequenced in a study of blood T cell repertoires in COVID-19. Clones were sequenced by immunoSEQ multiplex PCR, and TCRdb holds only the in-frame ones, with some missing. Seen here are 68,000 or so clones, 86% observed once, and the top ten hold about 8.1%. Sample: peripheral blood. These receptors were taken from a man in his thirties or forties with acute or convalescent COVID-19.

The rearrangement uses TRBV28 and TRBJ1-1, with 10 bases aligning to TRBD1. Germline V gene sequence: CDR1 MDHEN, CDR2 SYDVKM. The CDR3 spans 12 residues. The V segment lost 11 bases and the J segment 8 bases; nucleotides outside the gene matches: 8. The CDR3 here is CAHDRGLGEAFF. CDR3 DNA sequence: TGTGCCCATGACAGGGGGCTGGGGGAAGCTTTCTTT.

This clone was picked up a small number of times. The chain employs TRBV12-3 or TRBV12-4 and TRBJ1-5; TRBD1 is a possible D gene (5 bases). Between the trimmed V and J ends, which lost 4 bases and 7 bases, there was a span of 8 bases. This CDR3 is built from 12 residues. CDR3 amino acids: CASSSREQPQHF. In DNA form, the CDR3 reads TGTGCCAGCAGTTCCAGGGAACAGCCCCAGCATTTT.

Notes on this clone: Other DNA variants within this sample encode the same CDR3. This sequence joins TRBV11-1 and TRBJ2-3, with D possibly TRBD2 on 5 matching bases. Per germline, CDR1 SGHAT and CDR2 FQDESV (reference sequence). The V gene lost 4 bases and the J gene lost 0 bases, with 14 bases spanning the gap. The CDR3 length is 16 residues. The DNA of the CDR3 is TGTGCCAGCAGCTCCGGACTGGCGGTGAGCACAGATACGCAGTATTTT. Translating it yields CASSSGLAVSTDTQYF.

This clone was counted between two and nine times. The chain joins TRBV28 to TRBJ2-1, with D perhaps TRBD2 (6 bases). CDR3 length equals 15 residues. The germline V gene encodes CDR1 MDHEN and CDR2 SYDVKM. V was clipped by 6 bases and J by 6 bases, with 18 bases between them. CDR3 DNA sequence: TGTGCCAGCAGAGCCCGGGAGACTAGAGGCAATGAGCAGTTCTTC. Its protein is CASRARETRGNEQFF.

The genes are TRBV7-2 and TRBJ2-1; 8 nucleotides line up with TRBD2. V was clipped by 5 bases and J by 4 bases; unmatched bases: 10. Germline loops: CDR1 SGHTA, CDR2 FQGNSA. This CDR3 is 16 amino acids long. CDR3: CASSLTVASGYNEQFF. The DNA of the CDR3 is TGTGCCAGCAGCCTCACTGTGGCTAGCGGGTACAATGAGCAGTTCTTC.

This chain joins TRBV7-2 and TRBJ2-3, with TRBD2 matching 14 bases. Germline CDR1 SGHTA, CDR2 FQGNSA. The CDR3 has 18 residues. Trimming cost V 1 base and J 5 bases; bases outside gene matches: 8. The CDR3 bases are TGTGCCAGCAGCTTAGGAGGACTAGCGGGAGGTCTGGGAGATACGCAGTATTTT. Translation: CASSLGGLAGGLGDTQYF.

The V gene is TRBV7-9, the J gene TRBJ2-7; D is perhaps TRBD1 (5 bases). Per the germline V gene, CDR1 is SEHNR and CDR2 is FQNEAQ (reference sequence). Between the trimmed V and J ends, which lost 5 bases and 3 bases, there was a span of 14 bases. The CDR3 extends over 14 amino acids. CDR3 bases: TGTGCCAGCAGCCCGACTCAGGGCAACTACGAGCAGTACTTC. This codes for CASSPTQGNYEQYF.

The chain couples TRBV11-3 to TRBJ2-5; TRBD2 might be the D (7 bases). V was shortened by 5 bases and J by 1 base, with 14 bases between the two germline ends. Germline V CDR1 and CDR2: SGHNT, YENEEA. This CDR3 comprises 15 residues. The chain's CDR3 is CASSLGGGTQETQYF. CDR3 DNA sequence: TGTGCCAGCAGCCTAGGGGGAGGGACCCAAGAGACCCAGTACTTC.

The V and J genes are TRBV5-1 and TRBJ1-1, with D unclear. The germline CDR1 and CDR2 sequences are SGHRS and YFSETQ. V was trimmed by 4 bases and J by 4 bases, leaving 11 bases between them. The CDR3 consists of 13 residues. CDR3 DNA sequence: TGCGCCAGCAGCGGTACAACGGGCACTGAAGCTTTCTTT. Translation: CASSGTTGTEAFF.

The CDR3 DNA reads as TGTGCCAGCAGCTTTTCCAGGGATGAGCAGTTCTTC. Encoded protein: CASSFSRDEQFF. J is TRBJ2-1 and V is TRBV5-6; D perhaps matches TRBD1 (5 bases). V was clipped by 2 bases and J by 8 bases, with 8 bases between them. The CDR3 has 12 amino acids. Looked up from germline, CDR1 is SGHDT and CDR2 is YYEEEE. Full variable domain (outside the CDR3, taken from reference TRBV5-6 and TRBJ2-1): DAGVTQSPTHLIKTRGQQVTLRCSPKSGHDTVSWYQQALGQGPQFIFQYYEEEERQRGNFPDRFSGHQFPNYSSELNVNALLLGDSALYLCASSFSRDEQFFGPGTRLTVL.

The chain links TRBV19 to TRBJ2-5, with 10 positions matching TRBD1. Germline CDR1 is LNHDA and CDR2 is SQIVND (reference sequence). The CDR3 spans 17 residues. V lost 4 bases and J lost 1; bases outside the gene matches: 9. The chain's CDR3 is CASSRRWTGGTQETQYF. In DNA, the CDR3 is TGTGCCAGTAGTAGGAGATGGACAGGGGGTACCCAAGAGACCCAGTACTTC.

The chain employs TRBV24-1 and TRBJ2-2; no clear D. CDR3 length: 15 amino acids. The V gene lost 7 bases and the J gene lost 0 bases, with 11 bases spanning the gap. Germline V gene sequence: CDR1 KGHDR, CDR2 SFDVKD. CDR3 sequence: CATRAETSNTGELFF. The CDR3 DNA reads TGTGCCACCAGGGCCGAGACATCGAACACCGGGGAGCTGTTTTTT.

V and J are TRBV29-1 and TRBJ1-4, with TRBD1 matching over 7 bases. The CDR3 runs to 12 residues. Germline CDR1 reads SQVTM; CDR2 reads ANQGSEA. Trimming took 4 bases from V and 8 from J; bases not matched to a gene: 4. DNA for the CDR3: TGCAGCGTTGGGGCAGGGGGGGAAAAACTGTTTTTT. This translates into CSVGAGGEKLFF.

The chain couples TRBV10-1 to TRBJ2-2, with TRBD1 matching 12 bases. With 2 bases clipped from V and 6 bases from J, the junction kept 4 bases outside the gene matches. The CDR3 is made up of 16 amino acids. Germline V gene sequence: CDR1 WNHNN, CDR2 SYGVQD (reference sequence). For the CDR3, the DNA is TGCGCCAGCAGTGAGGGGACAGGGGGCTTCTCCGGGGAGCTGTTTTTT. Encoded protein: CASSEGTGGFSGELFF.

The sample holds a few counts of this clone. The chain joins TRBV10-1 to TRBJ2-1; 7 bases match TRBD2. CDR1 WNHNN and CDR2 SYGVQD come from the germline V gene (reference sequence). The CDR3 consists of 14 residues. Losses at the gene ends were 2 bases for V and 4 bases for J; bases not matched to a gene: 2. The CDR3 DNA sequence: TGCGCCAGCAGTGAGACTAGCGAGTACAATGAGCAGTTCTTC. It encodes CASSETSEYNEQFF.

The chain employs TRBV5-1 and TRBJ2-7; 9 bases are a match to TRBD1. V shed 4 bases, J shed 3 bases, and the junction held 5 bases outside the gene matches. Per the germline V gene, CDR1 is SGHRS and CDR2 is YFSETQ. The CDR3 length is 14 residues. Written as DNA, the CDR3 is TGCGCCAGCAGCAGGGGACAGGGTAGCTACGAGCAGTACTTC. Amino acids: CASSRGQGSYEQYF.

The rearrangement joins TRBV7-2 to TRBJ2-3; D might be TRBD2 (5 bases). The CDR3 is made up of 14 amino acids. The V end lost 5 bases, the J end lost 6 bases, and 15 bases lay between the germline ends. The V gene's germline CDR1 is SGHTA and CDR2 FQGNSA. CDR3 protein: CASSASVGADTQYF. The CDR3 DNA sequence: TGTGCCAGCAGCGCCTCCGTGGGAGCCGATACGCAGTATTTT.

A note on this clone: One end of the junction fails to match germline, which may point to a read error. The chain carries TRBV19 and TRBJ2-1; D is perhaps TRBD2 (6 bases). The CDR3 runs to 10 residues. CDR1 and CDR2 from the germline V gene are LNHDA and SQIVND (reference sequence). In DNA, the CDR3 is TGTGCCCTACCGGGACTCCCCTATATCTTC. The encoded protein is CALPGLPYIF.

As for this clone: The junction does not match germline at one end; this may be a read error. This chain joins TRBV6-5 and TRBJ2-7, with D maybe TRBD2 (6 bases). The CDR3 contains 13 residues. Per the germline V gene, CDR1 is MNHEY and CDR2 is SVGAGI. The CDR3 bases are TGTGCCAGCAGTTACTCGACCAGGGAGGTACTACACTTC. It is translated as CASSYSTREVLHF.

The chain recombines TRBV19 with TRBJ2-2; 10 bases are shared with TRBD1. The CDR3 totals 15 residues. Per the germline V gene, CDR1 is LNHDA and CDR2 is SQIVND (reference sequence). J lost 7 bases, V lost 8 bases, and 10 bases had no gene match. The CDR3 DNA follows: TGTGCCAGTGAAGAGACAGGGGGCGTTAACGGGGAGCTGTTTTTT. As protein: CASEETGGVNGELFF.

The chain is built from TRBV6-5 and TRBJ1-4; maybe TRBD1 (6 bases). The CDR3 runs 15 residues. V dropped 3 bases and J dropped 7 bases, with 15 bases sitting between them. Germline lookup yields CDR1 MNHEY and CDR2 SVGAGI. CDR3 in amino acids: CASSYLTGGGEKLFF. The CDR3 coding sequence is TGTGCCAGCAGTTATTTGACAGGCGGAGGTGAAAAACTGTTTTTT.

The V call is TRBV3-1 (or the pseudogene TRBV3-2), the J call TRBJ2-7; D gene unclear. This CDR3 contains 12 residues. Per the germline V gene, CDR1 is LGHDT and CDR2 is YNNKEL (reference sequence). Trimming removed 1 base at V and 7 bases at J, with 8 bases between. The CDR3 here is CASSQAPQEQYF. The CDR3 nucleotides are TGTGCCAGCAGCCAAGCTCCCCAGGAGCAGTACTTC.

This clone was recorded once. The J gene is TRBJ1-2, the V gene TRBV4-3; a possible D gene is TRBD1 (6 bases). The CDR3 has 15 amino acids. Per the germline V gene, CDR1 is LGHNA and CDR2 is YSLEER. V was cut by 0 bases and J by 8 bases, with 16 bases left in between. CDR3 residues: CASSQELTGSVGYTF. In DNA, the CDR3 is TGCGCCAGCAGCCAAGAACTGACAGGCAGTGTCGGCTACACCTTC.